Sequencing of this T cell receptor (beta chain) was carried out in a study of blood T cell repertoires in COVID-19. Deletions cut 10 bases from V and 8 bases from J, with 12 bases between. The CDR3 has 11 amino acids. Profiled with immunoSEQ multiplex PCR; TCRdb holds only in-frame clones, not every one. The table lists around 300,000 clones, 88% of them singletons. The sample consisted of PBMCs or T cells enriched from blood (not recorded which). This clonotype was sampled from a woman aged 55-69 years in a cohort exposed to, infected with or recovered from COVID-19 (not recorded which). The chain joins TRBV12-3 or TRBV12-4 to TRBJ2-1, with D unclear. CDR3 in DNA: TGTGCCACTTCGTATTCCGATGAGCAGTTCTTC. Encoded protein: CATSYSDEQFF.